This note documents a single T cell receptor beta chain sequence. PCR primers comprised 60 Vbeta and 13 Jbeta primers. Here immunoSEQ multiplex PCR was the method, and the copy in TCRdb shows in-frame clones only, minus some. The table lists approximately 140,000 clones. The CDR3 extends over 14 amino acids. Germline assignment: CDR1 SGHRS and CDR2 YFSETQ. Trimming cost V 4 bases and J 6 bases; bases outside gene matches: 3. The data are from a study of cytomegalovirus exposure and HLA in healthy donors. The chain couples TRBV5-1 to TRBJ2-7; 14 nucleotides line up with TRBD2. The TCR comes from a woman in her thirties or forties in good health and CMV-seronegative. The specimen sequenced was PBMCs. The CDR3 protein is CASSTGLAGVEQYF. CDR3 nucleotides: TGCGCCAGCAGCACGGGACTAGCGGGGGTCGAGCAGTACTTC.